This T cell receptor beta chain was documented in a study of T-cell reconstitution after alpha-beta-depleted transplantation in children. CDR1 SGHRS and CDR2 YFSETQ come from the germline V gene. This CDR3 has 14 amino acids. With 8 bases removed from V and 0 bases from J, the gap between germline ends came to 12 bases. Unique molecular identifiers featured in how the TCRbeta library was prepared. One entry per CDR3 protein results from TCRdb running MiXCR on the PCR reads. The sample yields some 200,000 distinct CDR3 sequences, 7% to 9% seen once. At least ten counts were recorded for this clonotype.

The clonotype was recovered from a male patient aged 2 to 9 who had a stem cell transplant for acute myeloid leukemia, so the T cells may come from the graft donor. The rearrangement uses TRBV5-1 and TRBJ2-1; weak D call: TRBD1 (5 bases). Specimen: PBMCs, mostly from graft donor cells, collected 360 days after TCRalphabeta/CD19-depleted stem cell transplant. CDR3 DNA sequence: TGCGCCAGTAGCAGGGCTACCTCCTACAATGAGCAGTTCTTC. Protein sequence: CASSRATSYNEQFF.